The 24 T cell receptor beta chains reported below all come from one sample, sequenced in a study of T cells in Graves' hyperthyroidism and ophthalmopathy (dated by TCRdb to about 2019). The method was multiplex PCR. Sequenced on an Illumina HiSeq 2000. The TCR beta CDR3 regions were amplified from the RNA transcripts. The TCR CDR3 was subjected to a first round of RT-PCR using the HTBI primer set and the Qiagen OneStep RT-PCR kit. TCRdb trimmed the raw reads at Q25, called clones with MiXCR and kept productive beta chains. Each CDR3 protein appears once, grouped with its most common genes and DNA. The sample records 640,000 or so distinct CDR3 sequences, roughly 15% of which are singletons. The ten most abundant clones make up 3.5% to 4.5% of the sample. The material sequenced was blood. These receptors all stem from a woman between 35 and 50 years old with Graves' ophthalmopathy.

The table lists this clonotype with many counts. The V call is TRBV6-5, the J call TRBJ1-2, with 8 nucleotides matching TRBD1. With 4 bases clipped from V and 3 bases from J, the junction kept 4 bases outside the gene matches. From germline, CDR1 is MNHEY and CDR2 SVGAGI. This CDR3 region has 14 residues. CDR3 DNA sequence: TGTGCCAGCAGTTCAACAGGGGGGCACTATGGCTACACCTTC. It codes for CASSSTGGHYGYTF.

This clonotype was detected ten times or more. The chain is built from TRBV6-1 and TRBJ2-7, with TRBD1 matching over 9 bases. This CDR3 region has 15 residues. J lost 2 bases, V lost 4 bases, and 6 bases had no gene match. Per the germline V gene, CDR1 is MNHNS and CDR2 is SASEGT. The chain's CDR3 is CASSAPWTGAYEQYF. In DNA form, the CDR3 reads TGTGCCAGCAGTGCCCCCTGGACAGGGGCCTACGAGCAGTACTTC.

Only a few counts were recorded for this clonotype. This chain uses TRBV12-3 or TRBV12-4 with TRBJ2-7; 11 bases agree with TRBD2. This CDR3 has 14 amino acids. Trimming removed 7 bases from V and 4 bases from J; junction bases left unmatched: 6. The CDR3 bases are TGTGCCAGCAAAGCTAGCGGGGGGTTTTACGAGCAGTACTTC. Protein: CASKASGGFYEQYF.

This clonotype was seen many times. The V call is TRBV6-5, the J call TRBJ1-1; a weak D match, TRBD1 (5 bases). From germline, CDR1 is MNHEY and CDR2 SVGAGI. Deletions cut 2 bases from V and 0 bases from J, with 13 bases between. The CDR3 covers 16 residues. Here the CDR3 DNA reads TGTGCCAGCAGTTACACAGACAGTGTCATGAACACTGAAGCTTTCTTT. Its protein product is CASSYTDSVMNTEAFF.

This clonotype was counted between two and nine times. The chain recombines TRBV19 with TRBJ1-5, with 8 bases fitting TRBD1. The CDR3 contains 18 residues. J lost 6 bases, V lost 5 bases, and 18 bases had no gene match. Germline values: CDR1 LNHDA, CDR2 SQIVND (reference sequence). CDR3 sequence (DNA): TGTGCCAGTAGTTCAACCCCCCCCTCCAGGGGGCTTAGTCAGCCCCAGCATTTT. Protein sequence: CASSSTPPSRGLSQPQHF.

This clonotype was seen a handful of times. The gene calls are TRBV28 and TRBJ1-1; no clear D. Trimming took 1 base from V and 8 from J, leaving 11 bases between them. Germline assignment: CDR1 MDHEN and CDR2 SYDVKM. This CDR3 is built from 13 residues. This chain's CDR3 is CASSLFGWGEAFF. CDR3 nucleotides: TGTGCCAGCAGTTTATTCGGCTGGGGAGAAGCTTTCTTT. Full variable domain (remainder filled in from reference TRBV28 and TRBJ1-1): DVKVTQSSRYLVKRTGEKVFLECVQDMDHENMFWYRQDPGLGLRLIYFSYDVKMKEKGDIPEGYSVSREKKERFSLILESASTNQTSMYLCASSLFGWGEAFFGQGTRLTVV.

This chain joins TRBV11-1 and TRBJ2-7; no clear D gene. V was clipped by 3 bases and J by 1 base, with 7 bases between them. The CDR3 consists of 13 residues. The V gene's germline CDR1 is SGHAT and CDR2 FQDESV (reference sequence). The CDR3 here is CASSFIRSYEQYF. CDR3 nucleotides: TGTGCCAGCAGCTTCATTCGTTCCTACGAGCAGTACTTC.

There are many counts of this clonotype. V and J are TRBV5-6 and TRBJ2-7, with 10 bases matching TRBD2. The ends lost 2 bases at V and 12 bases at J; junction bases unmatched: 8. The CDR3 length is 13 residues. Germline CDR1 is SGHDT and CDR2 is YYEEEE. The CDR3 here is CASSFWTGTSVYF. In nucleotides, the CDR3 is TGTGCCAGCAGCTTTTGGACCGGGACTAGCGTGTACTTC.

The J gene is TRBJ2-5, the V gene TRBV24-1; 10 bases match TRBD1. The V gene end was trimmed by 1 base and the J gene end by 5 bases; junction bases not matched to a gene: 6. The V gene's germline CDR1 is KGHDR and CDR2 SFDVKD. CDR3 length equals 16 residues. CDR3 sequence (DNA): TGTGCCACCAGTGATTTCGGGACAGGGGCCGGGGAGACCCAGTACTTC. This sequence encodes CATSDFGTGAGETQYF.

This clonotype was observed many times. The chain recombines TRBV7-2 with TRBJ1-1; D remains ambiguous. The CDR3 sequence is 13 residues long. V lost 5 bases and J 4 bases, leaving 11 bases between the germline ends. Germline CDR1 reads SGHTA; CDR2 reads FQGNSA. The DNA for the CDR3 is TGTGCCAGCAGCATAGACGGGAGCACTGAAGCTTTCTTT. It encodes CASSIDGSTEAFF.

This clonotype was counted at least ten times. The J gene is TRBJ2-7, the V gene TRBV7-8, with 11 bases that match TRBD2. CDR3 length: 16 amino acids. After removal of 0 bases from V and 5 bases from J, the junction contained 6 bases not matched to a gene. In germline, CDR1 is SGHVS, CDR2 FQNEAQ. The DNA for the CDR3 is TGTGCCAGCAGCTTAGCCAGACTAGCGGGAAGCGACGAGCAGTACTTC. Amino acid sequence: CASSLARLAGSDEQYF. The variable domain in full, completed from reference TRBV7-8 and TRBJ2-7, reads GAGVSQSPRYKVAKRGQDVALRCDPISGHVSLFWYQQALGQGPEFLTYFQNEAQLDKSGLPSDRFFAERPEGSVSTLKIQRTQQEDSAVYLCASSLARLAGSDEQYFGPGTRLTVT.

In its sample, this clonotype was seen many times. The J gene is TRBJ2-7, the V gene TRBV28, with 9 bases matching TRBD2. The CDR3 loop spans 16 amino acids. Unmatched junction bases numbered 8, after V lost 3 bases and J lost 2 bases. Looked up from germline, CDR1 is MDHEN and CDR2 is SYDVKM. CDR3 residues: CASSFPRVAGAYEQYF. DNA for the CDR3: TGTGCCAGCAGTTTCCCCCGAGTAGCGGGGGCCTACGAGCAGTACTTC. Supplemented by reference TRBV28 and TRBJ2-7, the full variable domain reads DVKVTQSSRYLVKRTGEKVFLECVQDMDHENMFWYRQDPGLGLRLIYFSYDVKMKEKGDIPEGYSVSREKKERFSLILESASTNQTSMYLCASSFPRVAGAYEQYFGPGTRLTVT.

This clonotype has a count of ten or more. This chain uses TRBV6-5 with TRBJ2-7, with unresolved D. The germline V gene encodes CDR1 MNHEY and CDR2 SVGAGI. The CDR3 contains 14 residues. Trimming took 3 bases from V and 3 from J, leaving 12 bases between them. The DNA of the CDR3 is TGTGCCAGCAGTTATGGGGTCGAGAACTACGAGCAGTACTTC. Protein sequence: CASSYGVENYEQYF.

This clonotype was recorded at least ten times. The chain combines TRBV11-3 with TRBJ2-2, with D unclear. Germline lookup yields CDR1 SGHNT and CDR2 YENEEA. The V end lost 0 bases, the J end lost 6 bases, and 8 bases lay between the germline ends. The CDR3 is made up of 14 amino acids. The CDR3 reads CASSLDPFSGELFF. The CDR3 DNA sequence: TGTGCCAGCAGCTTAGATCCCTTCTCCGGGGAGCTGTTTTTT.

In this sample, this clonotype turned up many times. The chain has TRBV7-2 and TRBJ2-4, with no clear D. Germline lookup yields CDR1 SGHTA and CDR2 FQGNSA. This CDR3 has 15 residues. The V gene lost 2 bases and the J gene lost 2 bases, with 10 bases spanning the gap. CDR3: CASSLSWASKNIQYF. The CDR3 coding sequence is TGTGCCAGCAGCTTAAGCTGGGCCTCCAAAAACATTCAGTACTTC.

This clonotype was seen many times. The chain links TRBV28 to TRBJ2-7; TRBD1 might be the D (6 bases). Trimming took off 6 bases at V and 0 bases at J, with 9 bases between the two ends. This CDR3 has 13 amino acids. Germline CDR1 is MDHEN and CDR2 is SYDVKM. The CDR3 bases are TGTGCCAGCAGGAGGGACACCTCCTACGAGCAGTACTTC. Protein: CASRRDTSYEQYF.

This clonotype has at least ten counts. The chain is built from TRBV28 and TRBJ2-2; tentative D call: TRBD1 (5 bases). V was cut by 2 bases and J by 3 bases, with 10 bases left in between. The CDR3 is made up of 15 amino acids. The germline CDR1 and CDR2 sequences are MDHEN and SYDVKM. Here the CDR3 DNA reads TGTGCCAGCAGTTTAGCAGGGTTGGACACCGGGGAGCTGTTTTTT. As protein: CASSLAGLDTGELFF.

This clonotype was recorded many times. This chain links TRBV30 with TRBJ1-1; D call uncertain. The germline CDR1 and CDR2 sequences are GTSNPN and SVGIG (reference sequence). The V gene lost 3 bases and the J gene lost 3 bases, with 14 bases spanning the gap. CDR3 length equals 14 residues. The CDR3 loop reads CAWRPTLRDTEAFF. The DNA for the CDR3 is TGTGCCTGGAGGCCGACATTAAGGGACACTGAAGCTTTCTTT.

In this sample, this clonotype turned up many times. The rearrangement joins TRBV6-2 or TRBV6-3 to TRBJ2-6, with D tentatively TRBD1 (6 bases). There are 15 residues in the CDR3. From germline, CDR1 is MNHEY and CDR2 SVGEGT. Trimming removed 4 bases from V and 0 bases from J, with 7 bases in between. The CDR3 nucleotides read TGTGCCAGCAGTTGGACAGTCTCTGGGGCCAACGTCCTGACTTTC. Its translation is CASSWTVSGANVLTF.

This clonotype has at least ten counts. The CDR3 sequence: CSVEFGDSNTGELFF. DNA of the CDR3: TGCAGCGTTGAATTTGGGGACAGCAACACCGGGGAGCTGTTTTTT. V gene TRBV29-1 combines with J gene TRBJ2-2; 7 positions match TRBD1. Per germline, CDR1 SQVTM and CDR2 ANQGSEA. V lost 2 bases to trimming and J lost 2 bases; unmatched junction nucleotides: 5. The CDR3 is made up of 15 amino acids.

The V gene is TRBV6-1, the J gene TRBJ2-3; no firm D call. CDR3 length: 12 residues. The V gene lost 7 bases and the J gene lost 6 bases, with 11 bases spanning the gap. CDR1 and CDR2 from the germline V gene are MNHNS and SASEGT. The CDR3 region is CASTSQGDTQYF. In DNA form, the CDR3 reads TGTGCCAGCACCTCGCAAGGTGATACGCAGTATTTT.

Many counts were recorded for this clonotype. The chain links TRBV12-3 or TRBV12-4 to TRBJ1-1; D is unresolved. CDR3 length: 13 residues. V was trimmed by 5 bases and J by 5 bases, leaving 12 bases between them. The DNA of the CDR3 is TGTGCCAGCAGTCCCCAGAGTTGGACTGAAGCTTTCTTT. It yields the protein CASSPQSWTEAFF.

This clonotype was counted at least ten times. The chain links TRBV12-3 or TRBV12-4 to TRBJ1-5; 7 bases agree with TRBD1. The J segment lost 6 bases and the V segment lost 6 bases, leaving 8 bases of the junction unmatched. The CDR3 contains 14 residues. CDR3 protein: CASSNTGEAQPQHF. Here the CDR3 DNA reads TGTGCCAGCAGCAATACAGGGGAGGCTCAGCCCCAGCATTTT.

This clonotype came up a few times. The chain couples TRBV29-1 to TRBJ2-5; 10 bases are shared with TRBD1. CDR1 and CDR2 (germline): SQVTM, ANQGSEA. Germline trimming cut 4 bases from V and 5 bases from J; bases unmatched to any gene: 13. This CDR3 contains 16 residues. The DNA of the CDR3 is TGCAGCGTTGCTCGGGGACAGGGGATAGGCGGGGAGACCCAGTACTTC. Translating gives CSVARGQGIGGETQYF.